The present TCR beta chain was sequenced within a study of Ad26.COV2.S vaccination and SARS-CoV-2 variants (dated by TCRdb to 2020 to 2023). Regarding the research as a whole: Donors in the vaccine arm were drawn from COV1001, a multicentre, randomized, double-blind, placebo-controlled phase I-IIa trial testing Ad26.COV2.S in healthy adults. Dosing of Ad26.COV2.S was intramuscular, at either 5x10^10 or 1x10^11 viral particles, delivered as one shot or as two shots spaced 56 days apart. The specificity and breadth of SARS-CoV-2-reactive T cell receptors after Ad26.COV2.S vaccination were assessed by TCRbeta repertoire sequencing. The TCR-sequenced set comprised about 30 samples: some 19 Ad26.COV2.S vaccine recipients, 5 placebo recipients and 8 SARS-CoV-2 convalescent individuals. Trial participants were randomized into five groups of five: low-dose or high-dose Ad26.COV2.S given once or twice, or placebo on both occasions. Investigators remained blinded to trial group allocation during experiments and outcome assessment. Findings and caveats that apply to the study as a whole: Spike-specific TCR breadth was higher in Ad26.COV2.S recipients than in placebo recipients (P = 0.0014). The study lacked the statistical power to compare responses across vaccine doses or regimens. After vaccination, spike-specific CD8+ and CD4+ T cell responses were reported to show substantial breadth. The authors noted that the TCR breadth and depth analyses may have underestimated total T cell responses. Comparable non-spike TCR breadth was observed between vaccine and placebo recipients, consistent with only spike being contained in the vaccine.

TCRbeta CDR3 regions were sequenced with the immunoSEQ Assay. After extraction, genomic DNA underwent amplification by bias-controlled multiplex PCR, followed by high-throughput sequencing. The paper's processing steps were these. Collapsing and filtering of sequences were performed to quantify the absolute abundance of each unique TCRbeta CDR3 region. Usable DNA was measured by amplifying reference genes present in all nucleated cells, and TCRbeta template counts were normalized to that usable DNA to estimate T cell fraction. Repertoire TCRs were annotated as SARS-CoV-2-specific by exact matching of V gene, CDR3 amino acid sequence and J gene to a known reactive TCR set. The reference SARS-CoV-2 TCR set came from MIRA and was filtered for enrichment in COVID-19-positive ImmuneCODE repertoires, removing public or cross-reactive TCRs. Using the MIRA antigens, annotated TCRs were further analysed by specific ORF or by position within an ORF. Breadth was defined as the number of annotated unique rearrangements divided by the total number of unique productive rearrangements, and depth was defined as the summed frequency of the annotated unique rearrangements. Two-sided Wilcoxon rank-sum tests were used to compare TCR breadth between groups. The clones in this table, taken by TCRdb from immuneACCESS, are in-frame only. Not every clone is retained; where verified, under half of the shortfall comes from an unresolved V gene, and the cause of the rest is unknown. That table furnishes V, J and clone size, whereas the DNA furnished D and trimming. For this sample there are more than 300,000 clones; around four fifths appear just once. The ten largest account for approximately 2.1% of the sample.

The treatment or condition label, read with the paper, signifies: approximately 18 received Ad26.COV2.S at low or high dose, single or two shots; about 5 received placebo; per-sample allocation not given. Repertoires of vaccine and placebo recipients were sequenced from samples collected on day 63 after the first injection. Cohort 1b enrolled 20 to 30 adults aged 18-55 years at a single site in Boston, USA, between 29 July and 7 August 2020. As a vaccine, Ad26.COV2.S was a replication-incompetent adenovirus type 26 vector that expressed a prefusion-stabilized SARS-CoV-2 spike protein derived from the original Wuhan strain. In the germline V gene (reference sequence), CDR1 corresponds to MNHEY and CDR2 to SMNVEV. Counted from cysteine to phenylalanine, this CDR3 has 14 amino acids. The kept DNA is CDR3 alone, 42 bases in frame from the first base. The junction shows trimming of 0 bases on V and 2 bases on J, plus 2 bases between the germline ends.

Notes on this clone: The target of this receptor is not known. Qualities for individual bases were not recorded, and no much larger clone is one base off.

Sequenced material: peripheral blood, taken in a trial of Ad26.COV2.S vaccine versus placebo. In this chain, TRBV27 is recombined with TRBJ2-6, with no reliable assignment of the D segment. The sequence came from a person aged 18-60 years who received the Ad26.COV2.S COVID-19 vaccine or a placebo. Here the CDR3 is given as CASSLSAGANVLTF. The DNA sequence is TGTGCCAGCAGTTTATCGGCTGGGGCCAACGTCCTGACTTTC.